The next 5 T cell receptor beta chains were all read from a single sample in a study of T cell responses to AZD1222 COVID-19 vaccine. The table came from immunoSEQ multiplex PCR; TCRdb's copy has only in-frame clones and leaves some out. Of approximately 100,000 clones listed, 90% to 95% are singletons. The sample in question was peripheral blood, obtained on day 0 of AZD1222 vaccination. The receptor source for this set is an adult in good health.

V and J are TRBV5-4 and TRBJ2-7, with D perhaps TRBD2 (5 bases). Trimming left V 2 bases short and J 2 bases short, with 8 bases between. Germline V gene sequence: CDR1 SGHNT, CDR2 YYREEE (reference sequence). The CDR3 loop spans 13 amino acids. CDR3 coding DNA: TGTGCCAGCAGCTTAGAGGGCCCCTACGAGCAGTACTTC. This codes for CASSLEGPYEQYF.

The V call is TRBV7-2, the J call TRBJ2-7, with D tentatively TRBD1 or TRBD2 (5 bases each). CDR3 size: 14 residues. Trimming pared 1 base from V and 0 bases from J, leaving 7 bases between. The germline CDR1 and CDR2 sequences are SGHTA and FQGNSA. Here the CDR3 DNA reads TGTGCCAGCAGCTTAGAGGGGAGCTCCTACGAGCAGTACTTC. Amino acids: CASSLEGSSYEQYF. Full variable domain (remainder filled in from reference TRBV7-2 and TRBJ2-7): GAGVSQSPSNKVTEKGKDVELRCDPISGHTALYWYRQSLGQGLEFLIYFQGNSAPDKSGLPSDRFSAERTGGSVSTLTIQRTQQEDSAVYLCASSLEGSSYEQYFGPGTRLTVT.

This clone was found once. The rearrangement uses TRBV4-1 and TRBJ1-2; TRBD1 agrees at 7 bases. Per the germline V gene, CDR1 is MGHRA and CDR2 is YSYEKL. J was trimmed by 5 bases and V by 2 bases; bases with no gene match: 8. This CDR3 is built from 15 residues. CDR3 protein: CASSQTPGTAYGYTF. The CDR3 nucleotides read TGCGCCAGCAGCCAAACCCCCGGGACAGCATATGGCTACACCTTC.

The V call is TRBV7-9, the J call TRBJ1-1, with TRBD1 as a possible D gene (5 bases). V lost 2 bases to trimming and J lost 0 bases, with 10 bases between them. The CDR3 covers 15 residues. Per the germline V gene, CDR1 is SEHNR and CDR2 is FQNEAQ (reference sequence). The CDR3 region is CASSLRGGLNTEAFF. The CDR3 DNA sequence: TGTGCCAGCAGCTTAAGGGGAGGGTTGAACACTGAAGCTTTCTTT.

V and J are TRBV30 and TRBJ1-6; D unresolved. V was trimmed by 3 bases and J by 7 bases, leaving 10 bases between them. CDR1 is GTSNPN, CDR2 SVGIG, per germline (reference sequence). The CDR3 covers 13 residues. CDR3 nucleotides: TGTGCCTGGAGCTGGGCCACGAATTCACCCCTCCACTTT. This sequence encodes CAWSWATNSPLHF.